These 2 T cell receptor beta chains came from one sample sequenced in a study. MiXCR, applied by TCRdb to the 5' RACE reads, yields one record per CDR3 protein. The top ten hold roughly 4% of the sample, which has tens of thousands of distinct CDR3 sequences, approximately 31% seen once. The sample consisted of memory CD4+ T cells sorted from a lymph node. Subset here: memory CD4+ T cells, CD4+CD45RO+CD25-. All receptors derive from a female donor with breast cancer.

The V gene is TRBV7-2, the J gene TRBJ2-7, with D perhaps matching TRBD2 (6 bases). The germline CDR1 and CDR2 sequences are SGHTA and FQGNSA. Trimming took 6 bases from V and 7 from J, leaving 19 bases between them. The CDR3 loop spans 14 amino acids. CDR3 sequence reads: CASRKGLAIREQYF. CDR3 DNA sequence: TGTGCCAGCAGGAAAGGGCTAGCGATTAGGGAGCAGTACTTC.

The V and J genes are TRBV27 and TRBJ1-1, with 8 bases that match TRBD1. From germline, CDR1 is MNHEY and CDR2 SMNVEV (reference sequence). V lost 5 bases and J lost 10; bases outside the gene matches: 15. The CDR3 runs 15 residues. CDR3 sequence reads: CASSPWTGSPSRAFF. CDR3 DNA sequence: TGTGCCAGCAGTCCATGGACAGGGTCCCCAAGCCGAGCTTTCTTT.